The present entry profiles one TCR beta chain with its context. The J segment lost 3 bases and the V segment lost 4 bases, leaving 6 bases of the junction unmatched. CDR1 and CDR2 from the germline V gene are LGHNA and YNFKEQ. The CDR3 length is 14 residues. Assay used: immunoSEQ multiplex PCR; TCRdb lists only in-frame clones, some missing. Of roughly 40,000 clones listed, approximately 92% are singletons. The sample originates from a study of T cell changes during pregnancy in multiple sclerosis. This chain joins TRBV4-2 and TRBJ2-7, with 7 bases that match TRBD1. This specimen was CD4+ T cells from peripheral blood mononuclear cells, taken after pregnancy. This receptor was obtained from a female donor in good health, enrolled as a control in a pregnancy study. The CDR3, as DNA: TGTGCCAGCAGCCCCTGGGACAGAGGCTACGAGCAGTACTTC. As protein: CASSPWDRGYEQYF.